Detailed here is one T cell receptor (beta chain). This sample stems from a study of beta chain features in type 1 diabetes. The wider study: Patients were similar to healthy donors in age and gender (as well as in cell yields). Sorted cells from all samples, numbering over 85,000,000, were examined.

After removal of 3 bases from V and 9 bases from J, the junction contained 9 bases not matched to a gene. CDR1 is SGHNT, CDR2 YYREEE, per germline (reference sequence). The CDR3 runs 14 residues. Expressed TCRB transcripts were sequenced, since all the RNA that had been isolated was reverse transcribed. The table came from immunoSEQ multiplex PCR; TCRdb's copy has only in-frame clones and leaves some out. Here the sample spans 200,000 to 250,000 clones, 9.5% to 13% being singletons. Every single donor gave one heparinised blood draw, and these averaged approximately 100 mL. It was via CD45RO/CCR7/CD25/CD127/CD95/CD27 that CD4+ naive, central memory, regulatory and stem cell-like memory cells were sorted.

Sequencing input: central memory CD4+ T cells from blood. The clonotype was recovered from a man younger than 30 in good health. V gene TRBV5-4 combines with J gene TRBJ2-1, with 7 bases aligning to TRBD1. CDR3 protein: CASSSDRYIREQFF. DNA of the CDR3: TGTGCCAGCAGCTCGGACAGGTATATCCGTGAGCAGTTCTTC.